What follows describes a single T cell receptor beta chain. One Seattle source followed patients from active infection through their disease course. This sample was taken from a study of blood T cell repertoires in COVID-19. Study background: Samples taken during acute and convalescent COVID-19 were collected in the United States, Italy and Spain. Nucleic acid was either cDNA or gDNA, and it came from T cells, B-cell-depleted T cells, or PBMCs.

Per the original data handling: For nucleated cells, counts were estimated from reference gene primer amplification. TCRdb's table, derived via immunoSEQ multiplex PCR, lists solely in-frame clones and lacks some. The V and J calls and clone size were taken over from that table, and D and trimming were inferred from the DNA. Among about 200,000 clones listed, roughly 88% were seen once. The CDR3 length is 13 residues. The V gene's germline CDR1 is LNHDA and CDR2 SQIVND (reference sequence). The ends were cut back, 3 bases at V and 7 bases at J, with 9 bases in the middle. The sequence derives from a man aged 50 to 60 with COVID-19, enrolled during active disease. The chain links TRBV19 to TRBJ2-2, with a weak D call TRBD2 (6 bases). Material for sequencing was peripheral blood. The CDR3 DNA reads as TGTGCCAGTAGTATGCCTAGCGTCGGGGAGCTGTTTTTT. Amino acids: CASSMPSVGELFF.